Each of the 31 T cell receptor beta chains below was sequenced from the same sample in a study of T cell responses to AZD1222 COVID-19 vaccine. Method: immunoSEQ multiplex PCR; TCRdb's copy keeps in-frame clones and lacks some. The data show about 86,000 clones, with almost 80% seen just once and more than 20% held by the top ten. Here the sequenced sample was peripheral blood, taken on day 0 of AZD1222 vaccination. These receptors originate from an adult in good health.

This chain links TRBV14 with TRBJ2-1; D is undetermined. Trimming removed 2 bases from V and 9 bases from J, with 5 bases in between. The CDR3 length is 11 residues. Germline V lookup: CDR1 SGHDN, CDR2 FVKESK. This chain's CDR3 is CASSQRVEQFF. The CDR3 bases are TGTGCCAGCAGCCAAAGAGTTGAGCAGTTCTTC.

This rearrangement joins TRBV18 to TRBJ2-5; 7 bases fit TRBD1. Germline CDR1 is KGHSH and CDR2 is LQKENI. V shed 1 base and J 9 bases; nucleotides not matched to a gene: 2. The CDR3 is made up of 12 amino acids. This chain's CDR3 is CASSPQGGPQYF. CDR3 in DNA: TGTGCCAGCTCACCACAAGGGGGCCCCCAGTACTTC.

V gene TRBV18 combines with J gene TRBJ2-2, with TRBD1 as a possible D gene (5 bases). The CDR3 is 16 amino acids. Germline lookup yields CDR1 KGHSH and CDR2 LQKENI. Trimming removed 2 bases from V and 0 bases from J, with 10 bases in between. The CDR3 region is CASSPRGNTNTGELFF. The CDR3 coding sequence is TGTGCCAGCTCACCAAGGGGTAATACGAACACCGGGGAGCTGTTTTTT.

The chain combines TRBV4-1 with TRBJ2-6; 7 bases map to TRBD1. V lost 3 bases and J lost 2; bases outside the gene matches: 13. Germline CDR1 MGHRA, CDR2 YSYEKL. The CDR3 totals 19 residues. CDR3 DNA sequence: TGCGCCAGCAGCCAGAAAAGTTTGGGACAGACGACTGGGGCCAACGTCCTGACTTTC. It translates to CASSQKSLGQTTGANVLTF.

The J gene is TRBJ1-2, the V gene TRBV6-1; 8 bases are shared with TRBD1. CDR3 length: 14 residues. The germline CDR1 and CDR2 sequences are MNHNS and SASEGT. V was pared by 2 bases and J by 4 bases, with 3 bases of the junction left unmatched. CDR3 residues: CASSEYQGAYGYTF. The CDR3 region has the DNA TGTGCCAGCAGTGAATACCAGGGGGCCTATGGCTACACCTTC.

This clone was observed a handful of times. The CDR3 here is CASSLPGYNSPLHF. Written as DNA, the CDR3 is TGTGCCAGTAGTTTGCCCGGGTACAATTCACCCCTCCACTTT. The rearrangement links TRBV19 to TRBJ1-6; D not resolved. The CDR3 contains 14 residues. Trimming left V 5 bases short and J 7 bases short, with 12 bases between. Germline CDR1 reads LNHDA; CDR2 reads SQIVND (reference sequence).

The CDR3 DNA reads as TGTGCCAGCAGCCCCACCGGGACTAGCAGAGACGAGCAGTACTTC. This sequence encodes CASSPTGTSRDEQYF. V and J are TRBV2 and TRBJ2-7; 9 bases are shared with TRBD2. CDR3 length equals 15 residues. Germline loops: CDR1 SNHLY, CDR2 FYNNEI. Trimming at V came to 6 bases and at J to 5 bases, leaving 11 bases not matched to a gene.

V gene TRBV4-1 combines with J gene TRBJ2-7; 10 nucleotides match TRBD1. CDR1 is MGHRA and CDR2 is YSYEKL in the germline V gene. This CDR3 is 14 amino acids long. Unmatched junction bases numbered 7, after V lost 6 bases and J lost 5 bases. The CDR3 here is CASSYDRGLNEQYF. In nucleotides, the CDR3 is TGCGCCAGCAGTTATGACAGGGGGCTCAACGAGCAGTACTTC.

The V call is TRBV28, the J call TRBJ1-5; D is uncertain. The germline gives CDR1 MDHEN, CDR2 SYDVKM. V lost 1 base, J lost 9 bases, and 16 bases lay in between. The CDR3 extends over 15 amino acids. The CDR3, as DNA: TGTGCCAGCAGTTTATCGGACGGACTGCGGGGGCCCCAGCATTTT. Encoded protein: CASSLSDGLRGPQHF.

CDR3 coding DNA: TGTGCCAGCAGTCTCATAGCGGGAGACTACAATGAGCAGTTCTTC. Its translation: CASSLIAGDYNEQFF. The gene calls are TRBV6-5 and TRBJ2-1; 9 nucleotides agree with TRBD2. The CDR3 sequence is 15 residues long. CDR1 and CDR2 from the germline V gene are MNHEY and SVGAGI. The J segment lost 3 bases and the V segment lost 5 bases, leaving 5 bases of the junction unmatched.

The chain carries TRBV5-1 and TRBJ2-1, with TRBD2 identical over 10 bases. CDR3 length: 14 amino acids. Unmatched junction bases numbered 6, after V lost 5 bases and J lost 7 bases. From germline, CDR1 is SGHRS and CDR2 YFSETQ. The CDR3 loop is CASRDPAGGNEQFF. CDR3 sequence (DNA): TGCGCCAGCAGAGACCCAGCGGGAGGGAATGAGCAGTTCTTC.

This clone was seen only a few times. V usage is TRBV7-2 and J usage is TRBJ2-2, with D possibly TRBD2 on 6 matching bases. Trimming removed 1 base at V and 8 bases at J, with 11 bases between. The CDR3 loop spans 14 amino acids. CDR1 SGHTA and CDR2 FQGNSA come from the germline V gene. The CDR3 sequence is CASSLVEGGGELFF. CDR3 DNA sequence: TGTGCCAGCAGCTTAGTGGAGGGCGGTGGGGAGCTGTTTTTT.

As DNA, the CDR3 is TGCGCCAGCAGCCGATCGGGACTAGCCGGAGGGGGCACCGGGGAGCTGTTTTTT. Its translation: CASSRSGLAGGGTGELFF. V gene TRBV4-1 combines with J gene TRBJ2-2, with 9 bases lining up with TRBD2. The CDR3 consists of 18 residues. Trimming at V came to 4 bases and at J to 4 bases, leaving 13 bases not matched to a gene. CDR1 and CDR2 (germline): MGHRA, YSYEKL.

This clone was counted a few times. This chain connects TRBV27 to TRBJ1-2; D remains unclear. Germline V gene lookup returns CDR1 MNHEY and CDR2 SMNVEV (reference sequence). This CDR3 is 12 amino acids long. The V gene lost 5 bases and the J gene lost 6 bases, with 10 bases spanning the gap. CDR3 region: CASSTRSDGYTF. DNA of the CDR3: TGTGCCAGCAGTACTAGGAGCGATGGCTACACCTTC.

The chain joins TRBV5-4 to TRBJ2-7; D is perhaps TRBD1 or TRBD2 (6 bases each). V lost 3 bases, J lost 2 bases, and 18 bases lay in between. This CDR3 has 16 amino acids. Germline values: CDR1 SGHNT, CDR2 YYREEE (reference sequence). The CDR3 DNA follows: TGTGCCAGCAGCTCCGGGGGCGGAGGAAGGGCCTACGAGCAGTACTTC. Protein product: CASSSGGGGRAYEQYF.

The chain recombines TRBV7-6 with TRBJ1-6; D not resolved. V was clipped by 0 bases and J by 7 bases, with 4 bases between them. This CDR3 has 13 amino acids. CDR1 is SGHVS and CDR2 is FNYEAQ in the germline V gene. The CDR3 bases are TGTGCCAGCAGCTTAGCGCAGAATTCACCCCTCCACTTT. This translates into CASSLAQNSPLHF. The whole variable domain, filled in from reference TRBV7-6 and TRBJ1-6, reads GAGVSQSPRYKVTKRGQDVALRCDPISGHVSLYWYRQALGQGPEFLTYFNYEAQQDKSGLPNDRFSAERPEGSISTLTIQRTEQRDSAMYRCASSLAQNSPLHFGNGTRLTVT.

This chain connects TRBV6-2 or TRBV6-3 to TRBJ2-7, with TRBD2 identical over 8 bases. V was clipped by 6 bases and J by 0 bases; unmatched bases: 4. This CDR3 is built from 14 residues. Germline CDR1 is MNHEY and CDR2 is SVGEGT. The CDR3 DNA is TGTGCCAGCAGCCCGAGCGGGAGCTCCTACGAGCAGTACTTC. Translation: CASSPSGSSYEQYF.

The gene calls are TRBV10-3 and TRBJ2-7; 9 nucleotides align to TRBD2. V gave up 5 bases and J gave up 7 bases; unmatched junction bases: 9. There are 14 residues in the CDR3. Germline assignment: CDR1 ENHRY and CDR2 SYGVKD. CDR3 bases: TGTGCCATCAGTACCGGGACTAGCATTCGGGAGCAGTACTTC. Translation gives CAISTGTSIREQYF.

The chain uses TRBV28 and TRBJ2-5; tentative D call: TRBD2 (6 bases). With 5 bases removed from V and 2 bases from J, the gap between germline ends came to 15 bases. The V gene's germline CDR1 is MDHEN and CDR2 SYDVKM. The CDR3 sequence is 15 residues long. The DNA for the CDR3 is TGTGCCAGCAGTATCTACCGGGAGAGGCAAGAGACCCAGTACTTC. Translating it yields CASSIYRERQETQYF.

Only a few counts were recorded for this clone. The chain links TRBV19 to TRBJ2-3; D gene ambiguous. V was shortened by 8 bases and J by 4 bases, with 7 bases between the two germline ends. From germline, CDR1 is LNHDA and CDR2 SQIVND (reference sequence). CDR3 length: 11 residues. CDR3 amino acids: CASCMADTQYF. CDR3 in DNA: TGTGCCAGTTGCATGGCAGATACGCAGTATTTT. Full variable domain (missing parts from reference TRBV19 and TRBJ2-3): DGGITQSPKYLFRKEGQNVTLSCEQNLNHDAMYWYRQDPGQGLRLIYYSQIVNDFQKGDIAEGYSVSREKKESFPLTVTSAQKNPTAFYLCASCMADTQYFGPGTRLTVL.

The rearrangement uses TRBV14 and TRBJ1-6; possibly TRBD1 for D (6 bases). Per germline, CDR1 SGHDN and CDR2 FVKESK. Between the trimmed V and J ends, which lost 6 bases and 9 bases, there was a span of 12 bases. The CDR3 extends over 13 amino acids. CDR3 region: CASSPQGGSPLHF. The CDR3 DNA reads as TGTGCCAGCAGTCCACAGGGCGGTTCACCCCTCCACTTT.

This clone was seen only once. The same CDR3 also results from other DNA sequences found in this sample. The genes are TRBV7-8 and TRBJ2-7, with 7 bases lining up with TRBD2. After removal of 3 bases from V and 2 bases from J, the junction contained 4 bases not matched to a gene. The CDR3 is 14 amino acids. Germline CDR1 reads SGHVS; CDR2 reads FQNEAQ. CDR3 sequence reads: CASSLVAGAYEQYF. CDR3 sequence (DNA): TGTGCCAGCAGCTTGGTAGCGGGTGCCTACGAGCAGTACTTC.

This clone was seen only once. This chain links TRBV18 with TRBJ2-3, with D unclear. Trimming left V 4 bases short and J 1 base short, with 12 bases between. The CDR3 spans 15 residues. Germline V gene sequence: CDR1 KGHSH, CDR2 LQKENI. The CDR3 DNA is TGTGCCAGCTCACAGAGCCAGGCAGGCACAGATACGCAGTATTTT. Translated: CASSQSQAGTDTQYF.

This clone was counted only a few times. The genes are TRBV2 and TRBJ1-5; D is undetermined. Trimming shortened V by 2 bases and J by 3 bases, and 14 bases separated the two germline ends. The CDR3 extends over 16 amino acids. Germline V gives CDR1 SNHLY, CDR2 FYNNEI. The CDR3, as DNA: TGTGCCAGCAGTGAAAGGGTCGCGCTGTACAATCAGCCCCAGCATTTT. Protein product: CASSERVALYNQPQHF.

The table lists this clone with a few counts. The chain links TRBV9 to TRBJ1-4, with D perhaps matching TRBD1 (5 bases). Germline assignment: CDR1 SGDLS and CDR2 YYNGEE. V shed 2 bases and J shed 3 bases, with 14 bases lying between them. There are 16 residues in the CDR3. The CDR3 protein is CASSVTPGTPNEKLFF. In DNA, the CDR3 is TGTGCCAGCAGCGTTACTCCAGGGACCCCTAATGAAAAACTGTTTTTT.

V usage is TRBV7-6 and J usage is TRBJ1-4; possibly TRBD1 for D (6 bases). The CDR3 is 16 amino acids. Between the trimmed V and J ends, which lost 4 bases and 7 bases, there was a span of 19 bases. The germline V gene has CDR1 SGHVS and CDR2 FNYEAQ. As DNA, the CDR3 is TGTGCCAGCAGCTCGAGACGGGGGGCCGGGGGTGAAAAACTGTTTTTT. Its translation is CASSSRRGAGGEKLFF.

The V and J genes are TRBV7-2 and TRBJ2-7; D is possibly TRBD2 (5 bases). The CDR3 totals 13 residues. The germline V and J ends were trimmed by 5 bases and 9 bases, with 17 bases remaining between them. CDR1 and CDR2 (germline): SGHTA, FQGNSA. CDR3 in amino acids: CASSPGEGLVQYF. CDR3 nucleotides: TGTGCCAGCAGCCCTGGTGAGGGTTTAGTGCAGTACTTC.

The chain links TRBV27 to TRBJ2-7; D is perhaps TRBD2 (6 bases). The germline CDR1 and CDR2 sequences are MNHEY and SMNVEV (reference sequence). V was shortened by 2 bases and J by 5 bases, with 13 bases between the two germline ends. The CDR3 is 14 amino acids. CDR3 sequence: CASSLGRGLNEQYF. The CDR3 DNA reads as TGTGCCAGCAGTTTAGGGCGGGGACTCAACGAGCAGTACTTC.

This chain uses TRBV18 with TRBJ2-7; D not certain. V lost 3 bases to trimming and J lost 3 bases, with 9 bases between them. Per the germline V gene, CDR1 is KGHSH and CDR2 is LQKENI. The CDR3 totals 13 residues. CDR3 protein: CASSPNAGYEQYF. The CDR3 DNA reads as TGTGCCAGCTCACCTAACGCCGGCTACGAGCAGTACTTC.

The chain links TRBV15 to TRBJ1-2, with TRBD1 identical over 10 bases. The CDR3 is 16 amino acids. In germline, CDR1 is LNHNV, CDR2 YYDKDF (reference sequence). V was pared by 0 bases and J by 7 bases, with 8 bases of the junction left unmatched. CDR3 residues: CATSRDRQGARSGYTF. The CDR3 DNA reads as TGTGCCACCAGCAGAGACCGACAGGGGGCGCGTAGTGGCTACACCTTC.

The chain combines TRBV5-1 with TRBJ2-3, with TRBD1 matching 10 bases. From germline, CDR1 is SGHRS and CDR2 YFSETQ. The V and J ends lost 2 bases and 0 bases, in that order; junction bases with no gene match: 6. CDR3 length: 17 amino acids. The CDR3, as DNA: TGCGCCAGCAGCTTACCCAGACAGGGGGCCAGCACAGATACGCAGTATTTT. Protein product: CASSLPRQGASTDTQYF.